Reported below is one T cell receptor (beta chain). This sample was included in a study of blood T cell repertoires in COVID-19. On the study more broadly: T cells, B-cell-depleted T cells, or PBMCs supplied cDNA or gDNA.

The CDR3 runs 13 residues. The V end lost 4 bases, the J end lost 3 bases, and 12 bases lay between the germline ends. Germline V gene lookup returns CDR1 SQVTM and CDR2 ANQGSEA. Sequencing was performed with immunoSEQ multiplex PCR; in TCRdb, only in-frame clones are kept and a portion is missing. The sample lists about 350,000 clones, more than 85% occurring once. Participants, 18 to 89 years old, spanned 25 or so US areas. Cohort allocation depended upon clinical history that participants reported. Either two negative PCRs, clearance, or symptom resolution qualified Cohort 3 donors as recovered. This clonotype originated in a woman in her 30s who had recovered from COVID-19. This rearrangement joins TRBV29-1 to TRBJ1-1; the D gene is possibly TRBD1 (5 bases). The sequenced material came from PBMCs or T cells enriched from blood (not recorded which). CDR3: CSVGRGADTEAFF. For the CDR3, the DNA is TGCAGCGTTGGGAGGGGCGCGGACACTGAAGCTTTCTTT.